The 30 T cell receptor beta chains given below trace back to one sample, sequenced in a study of blood T cell repertoires in COVID-19 (TCRdb year 2020). The protocol used for the library was the immunoSEQ multiplex PCR assay. The table comes from immuneACCESS by way of TCRdb, which keeps in-frame sequences with V and J called. Part of the clones is missing from these tables; in studies checked, under half for an unresolved V gene and the rest for unknown reasons. The sample data list some 120,000 clones, and roughly 85% of these were observed just once. The ten largest clones represent approximately 3% of the sample. Sequences were obtained from peripheral blood. These receptors all stem from a woman at least 80 years old with COVID-19, enrolled during active disease.

V and J are TRBV4-1 and TRBJ2-5, with 11 bases that match TRBD1. Germline V gene data show CDR1 as MGHRA and CDR2 as YSYEKL. Losses at the gene ends were 0 bases for V and 7 bases for J; bases not matched to a gene: 4. The CDR3 sequence is 15 residues long. CDR3 loop: CASSQDGQGARTQYF. The CDR3 DNA follows: TGCGCCAGCAGCCAAGACGGACAGGGGGCAAGGACCCAGTACTTC.

J is TRBJ2-7 and V is TRBV19; the match to TRBD2 covers 12 bases. The CDR3 spans 15 residues. The germline gives CDR1 LNHDA, CDR2 SQIVND (reference sequence). V shed 3 bases, J shed 4 bases, and the junction held 4 bases outside the gene matches. CDR3 coding DNA: TGTGCCAGTAGTATTCTAGGACTAGCGGGATACGAGCAGTACTTC. Protein product: CASSILGLAGYEQYF.

The chain employs TRBV9 and TRBJ1-1, with 10 positions matching TRBD1. CDR1 SGDLS and CDR2 YYNGEE come from the germline V gene. Trimming cost V 0 bases and J 0 bases; bases outside gene matches: 8. The CDR3 sequence is 18 residues long. The CDR3: CASSVGSGDRGMNTEAFF. CDR3 bases: TGTGCCAGCAGCGTAGGGTCAGGGGACAGGGGCATGAACACTGAAGCTTTCTTT.

The J gene is TRBJ2-3, the V gene TRBV28; the match to TRBD2 covers 12 bases. The CDR3 sequence is 15 residues long. Per the germline V gene, CDR1 is MDHEN and CDR2 is SYDVKM. Unmatched junction bases numbered 8, after V lost 7 bases and J lost 6 bases. The CDR3 coding sequence is TGTGCCAGCACCTTCAGGACTAGCGGGATTGATACGCAGTATTTT. This gives the protein CASTFRTSGIDTQYF.

This sequence joins TRBV19 and TRBJ1-6, with a weak D call TRBD1 (5 bases). Between the trimmed V and J ends, which lost 1 base and 5 bases, there was a span of 9 bases. Germline loops: CDR1 LNHDA, CDR2 SQIVND (reference sequence). The CDR3 is 15 residues long. The CDR3 DNA reads TGTGCCAGTAGTATAGGGGACTTCGATAATTCACCCCTCCACTTT. Translation: CASSIGDFDNSPLHF.

The chain couples TRBV7-2 to TRBJ1-4, with D possibly matching TRBD1 (5 bases). V was cut by 2 bases and J by 12 bases, with 10 bases left in between. The germline gives CDR1 SGHTA, CDR2 FQGNSA. The length of the CDR3 is 12 residues. In DNA, the CDR3 is TGTGCCAGCAGCTTACAGGGATCACAACTGTTTTTT. This gives the protein CASSLQGSQLFF.

This chain links TRBV7-9 with TRBJ2-7, with D unresolved. Deletions cut 2 bases from V and 4 bases from J, with 6 bases between. CDR3 size: 12 residues. Germline V CDR1 and CDR2: SEHNR, FQNEAQ (reference sequence). DNA for the CDR3: TGTGCCAGCAGCTTACAGGATTACGAGCAGTACTTC. This gives the protein CASSLQDYEQYF.

This clone occurred once. The genes are TRBV11-2 and TRBJ2-4; 7 positions agree with TRBD2. V lost 0 bases, J lost 2 bases, and 1 base stayed unmatched. Germline loops: CDR1 SGHAT, CDR2 FQNNGV. The CDR3 is 15 amino acids. As DNA, the CDR3 is TGTGCCAGCAGCTTAGACGGGAGGTCCAAAAACATTCAGTACTTC. As protein: CASSLDGRSKNIQYF.

The sample holds a few counts of this clone. The J gene is TRBJ1-2, the V gene TRBV4-2, with TRBD1 identical over 8 bases. The CDR3 sequence is 16 residues long. Trimming at V came to 5 bases and at J to 2 bases, leaving 10 bases not matched to a gene. Germline assignment: CDR1 LGHNA and CDR2 YNFKEQ. CDR3 sequence (DNA): TGTGCCAGCAGCGAGGGGCCCCGGACAGGGAACTATGGCTACACCTTC. It codes for CASSEGPRTGNYGYTF.

This rearrangement joins TRBV21-1 to TRBJ1-5; TRBD1 was called by the table and not checked on the DNA. TRBV21-1 is recorded as a pseudogene. There are 12 residues in the CDR3. CDR3 loop: CASSNRGQPQHF. Written as DNA, the CDR3 is TGTGCCAGCAGCAATAGGGGTCAGCCCCAGCATTTT.

Comments on this clone: The sample carries other DNA sequences with the same CDR3. The rearrangement links TRBV4-1 to TRBJ1-1; no reliable D call. The V gene lost 0 bases and the J gene lost 3 bases, with 5 bases spanning the gap. Germline CDR1 is MGHRA and CDR2 is YSYEKL. The length of the CDR3 is 13 residues. CDR3 in DNA: TGCGCCAGCAGCCAAGATCCGGACACTGAAGCTTTCTTT. Protein product: CASSQDPDTEAFF.

The chain joins TRBV28 to TRBJ1-1; perhaps TRBD1 as D (6 bases). V lost 5 bases to trimming and J lost 4 bases, with 14 bases between them. CDR1 and CDR2 from the germline V gene are MDHEN and SYDVKM. The CDR3 contains 14 residues. CDR3 protein: CASSILQGPTEAFF. DNA for the CDR3: TGTGCCAGCAGTATCCTCCAGGGGCCCACTGAAGCTTTCTTT.

V is TRBV18 and J is TRBJ2-5; 7 bases line up with TRBD1. Germline CDR1 reads KGHSH; CDR2 reads LQKENI. V dropped 2 bases and J dropped 4; count of bases not matched to a gene: 7. CDR3 length: 15 amino acids. The CDR3 sequence is CASSPSQGELETQYF. CDR3 coding DNA: TGTGCCAGCTCACCATCGCAGGGGGAATTAGAGACCCAGTACTTC.

The chain links TRBV15 to TRBJ1-5; no clear D gene. The V and J ends lost 0 bases and 10 bases respectively, with 13 bases between them. Germline V gives CDR1 LNHNV, CDR2 YYDKDF (reference sequence). This CDR3 contains 14 residues. CDR3 in amino acids: CATSRDRVSPPQHF. DNA for the CDR3: TGTGCCACCAGCAGAGATCGCGTGAGCCCTCCCCAGCATTTT.

V is TRBV4-2 and J is TRBJ1-2; TRBD1 is a possible D gene (6 bases). CDR3 length: 16 amino acids. Germline V lookup: CDR1 LGHNA, CDR2 YNFKEQ. With 0 bases removed from V and 6 bases from J, the gap between germline ends came to 17 bases. The CDR3 reads CASSQDWGGAYDGYTF. DNA for the CDR3: TGTGCCAGCAGCCAAGATTGGGGGGGCGCATATGATGGCTACACCTTC.

V and J are TRBV7-2 and TRBJ2-3; TRBD1 is a possible D gene (5 bases). Trimming left V 5 bases short and J 0 bases short, with 12 bases between. The CDR3 covers 15 residues. Germline CDR1 SGHTA, CDR2 FQGNSA. The CDR3 DNA follows: TGTGCCAGCAGCCGCGCGACAGTTAGCACAGATACGCAGTATTTT. Protein: CASSRATVSTDTQYF.

The chain combines TRBV29-1 with TRBJ1-2; possible D gene TRBD1, 6 bases. V lost 0 bases, J lost 6 bases, and 11 bases lay in between. Germline values: CDR1 SQVTM, CDR2 ANQGSEA. The CDR3 extends over 13 amino acids. The CDR3, as DNA: TGCAGCGTTGAAGAAAACAGGGTTCATGGCTACACCTTC. It specifies CSVEENRVHGYTF.

The V gene is TRBV5-4, the J gene TRBJ1-2; no firm D call. CDR3 length: 15 residues. Trimming shortened V by 1 base and J by 4 bases, and 14 bases separated the two germline ends. CDR1 and CDR2 (germline): SGHNT, YYREEE (reference sequence). The CDR3 nucleotides are TGTGCCAGCAGCTTGCCTGCCAGCGGGATCTATGGCTACACCTTC. Translating it yields CASSLPASGIYGYTF.

The chain combines TRBV7-9 with TRBJ2-3, with unresolved D. Trimming cost V 5 bases and J 2 bases, with 11 bases left between them. Germline V gene data show CDR1 as SEHNR and CDR2 as FQNEAQ (reference sequence). The CDR3 is made up of 14 amino acids. CDR3 nucleotides: TGTGCCAGCAGCAAACCGTACTACACAGATACGCAGTATTTT. It encodes CASSKPYYTDTQYF.

V gene TRBV28 combines with J gene TRBJ2-1; 7 bases fit TRBD2. V dropped 3 bases and J dropped 0; count of bases not matched to a gene: 2. The CDR3 contains 15 residues. The germline V gene encodes CDR1 MDHEN and CDR2 SYDVKM. The DNA for the CDR3 is TGTGCCAGCAGTTTTGGCGGGAGCTCCTACAATGAGCAGTTCTTC. Translation: CASSFGGSSYNEQFF.

The chain uses TRBV6-2 or TRBV6-3 and TRBJ2-3, with no clear D. Trimming cost V 6 bases and J 4 bases, with 11 bases left between them. The CDR3 is 13 amino acids. CDR1 is MNHEY, CDR2 SVGEGT, per germline. The CDR3 protein is CASSNGVPDTQYF. The DNA for the CDR3 is TGTGCCAGCAGCAATGGAGTCCCAGATACGCAGTATTTT.

This chain connects TRBV9 to TRBJ2-1, with D tentatively TRBD2 (6 bases). Germline V gene sequence: CDR1 SGDLS, CDR2 YYNGEE. This CDR3 region has 15 residues. V gave up 5 bases and J gave up 10 bases, with 22 bases separating them. In DNA, the CDR3 is TGTGCCAGCAGGAAAGGGGACTCCCGCCTCGGAGAGCAGTTCTTC. Translating gives CASRKGDSRLGEQFF.

This rearrangement joins TRBV19 to TRBJ2-1; TRBD2 is a possible D gene (6 bases). The V end was cut by 5 bases, the J end by 1 base, with 15 bases between. The CDR3 is made up of 16 amino acids. The V gene's germline CDR1 is LNHDA and CDR2 SQIVND (reference sequence). The CDR3 region has the DNA TGTGCCAGTAGTCTTTCCGGGACTGAATCCTACAATGAGCAGTTCTTC. Protein product: CASSLSGTESYNEQFF. The variable domain in full, with the rest retrieved from reference TRBV19 and TRBJ2-1, is DGGITQSPKYLFRKEGQNVTLSCEQNLNHDAMYWYRQDPGQGLRLIYYSQIVNDFQKGDIAEGYSVSREKKESFPLTVTSAQKNPTAFYLCASSLSGTESYNEQFFGPGTRLTVL.

The J gene is TRBJ2-7, the V gene TRBV6-5; a weak D match, TRBD2 (5 bases). V lost 4 bases to trimming and J lost 2 bases, with 15 bases between them. This CDR3 spans 15 amino acids. Germline assignment: CDR1 MNHEY and CDR2 SVGAGI. The CDR3 DNA reads TGTGCCAGCAGTTCCCGGTCACTAGGGACCTACGAGCAGTACTTC. This translates into CASSSRSLGTYEQYF.

The V call is TRBV9, the J call TRBJ1-3, with a possible D match to TRBD1 (6 bases). CDR3 length: 19 residues. Germline CDR1 SGDLS, CDR2 YYNGEE. V lost 0 bases to trimming and J lost 1 base, with 20 bases between them. The CDR3 DNA follows: TGTGCCAGCAGCGTAGATGGGGGGGCTTCGATCGGGTCTGGAAACACCATATATTTT. Amino acids: CASSVDGGASIGSGNTIYF.

The chain recombines TRBV11-2 with TRBJ2-1; TRBD2 matches 7 bases. The germline V gene encodes CDR1 SGHAT and CDR2 FQNNGV. CDR3 length: 16 amino acids. V lost 0 bases, J lost 7 bases, and 9 bases stayed unmatched. In DNA, the CDR3 is TGTGCCAGCAGCTTAGAAGTTGCGGGAGTAACAAATGAGCAGTTCTTC. Amino acid sequence: CASSLEVAGVTNEQFF. Full variable domain (outside the CDR3, taken from reference TRBV11-2 and TRBJ2-1): EAGVAQSPRYKIIEKRQSVAFWCNPISGHATLYWYQQILGQGPKLLIQFQNNGVVDDSQLPKDRFSAERLKGVDSTLKIQPAKLEDSAVYLCASSLEVAGVTNEQFFGPGTRLTVL.

The rearrangement uses TRBV6-5 and TRBJ2-7, with D possibly being TRBD2 (6 bases). CDR1 is MNHEY and CDR2 is SVGAGI in the germline V gene. V lost 8 bases and J lost 4, with 18 bases in between. This CDR3 is built from 14 residues. CDR3 in amino acids: CASLRGTPGYEQYF. CDR3 DNA sequence: TGTGCCAGCCTCCGGGGGACCCCTGGGTACGAGCAGTACTTC.

The rearrangement uses TRBV7-9 and TRBJ2-5, with TRBD2 matching 8 bases. The V segment lost 5 bases and the J segment 5 bases; nucleotides outside the gene matches: 16. Germline CDR1 SEHNR, CDR2 FQNEAQ (reference sequence). The CDR3 contains 17 residues. CDR3 residues: CASSTGPGGHTGETQYF. The CDR3 region has the DNA TGTGCCAGCAGCACCGGGCCGGGGGGGCACACCGGGGAGACCCAGTACTTC.

The chain combines TRBV6-5 with TRBJ2-7, with TRBD1 as a possible D gene (6 bases). Germline CDR1 is MNHEY and CDR2 is SVGAGI. Trimming removed 6 bases at V and 3 bases at J, with 15 bases between. The CDR3 length is 14 residues. This CDR3 reads CASRRTDEGYEQYF. The DNA of the CDR3 is TGTGCCAGCAGGAGGACAGACGAAGGCTACGAGCAGTACTTC.

J is TRBJ2-1 and V is TRBV7-2, with TRBD2 as a possible D gene (6 bases). CDR3 length equals 13 residues. Germline values: CDR1 SGHTA, CDR2 FQGNSA. Deletions cut 5 bases from V and 10 bases from J, with 15 bases between. The CDR3 is CASSTNSGYEQFF. The DNA of the CDR3 is TGTGCCAGCAGCACGAATAGCGGCTACGAGCAGTTCTTC. Looking up the rest from reference TRBV7-2 and TRBJ2-1 gives the full variable domain: GAGVSQSPSNKVTEKGKDVELRCDPISGHTALYWYRQSLGQGLEFLIYFQGNSAPDKSGLPSDRFSAERTGGSVSTLTIQRTQQEDSAVYLCASSTNSGYEQFFGPGTRLTVL.